This T cell receptor (beta chain) was identified in a study of regulatory T cells in long-lasting Graves disease (dated by TCRdb to the early 2020s). For the wider study: Newly diagnosed Graves' disease patients had taken antithyroid drugs for less than 3 months. This study used TCR sequencing and RNA sequencing of peripheral blood to compare persistent Graves' disease patients against newly diagnosed Graves' disease patients. The study took place in China and was registered as a clinical trial. TCR sequencing covered 13 persistent and some 20 newly diagnosed Graves' disease patients, 33 samples in total. On the study overall, not on this receptor specifically: TRBV28, TRBJ1-2 and TRBJ2-5 were preferentially used in persistent disease, while TRBV20-1 and TRBJ2-1 were favored in newly diagnosed disease. The small sample size was acknowledged by the authors as a limitation that may reduce accuracy. Patients with persistent disease shared more public clonotypes (around 2,500) than newly diagnosed patients did (around 930). Only the TCR beta chain was sequenced and analyzed. The study examined only peripheral blood because the primary lesion, thyroid tissue, could not be accessed. Compared with newly diagnosed patients, persistent Graves' disease patients had lower TCR Shannon entropy and fewer highly expanded clones, which suggests clonal expansion.

Library creation used multiplex PCR. TCRdb lists the instrument as Illumina HiSeq 4000. To build TCR beta libraries, CDR3 regions were amplified by Arm-PCR using iRepertoire HTBI primers. Before sequencing, the PCR products went through gel purification. Per the original workflow: Across samples, 62 TRBV and roughly 15 TRBJ segments were identified and used for gene usage analysis of CDR3 amino acid clonotypes. Filtered high-quality paired reads were merged into contigs using COPE and FqMerger. BLAST was used to align contigs to IMGT TRBV, TRBD and TRBJ reference genes, with CDR3 defined following IMGT. Highly expanded clones were defined as clonotypes with a frequency above 0.1%. Shannon entropy served as the measure of repertoire diversity, while the Gini coefficient captured V-J evenness. Clonotypes shared by more than one individual were considered public. TCRdb reprocessed the public reads (quality trimming at Q25 with fastp, clone calling with MiXCR) and kept in-frame beta chains. Each entry is one CDR3 protein sequence, shown with its most common DNA and genes. The V and J calls follow TCRdb's processing rather than the paper's. Counted in this sample were some 240,000 distinct CDR3 sequences; around 19% of them appeared once. The top ten clones comprise 12% of the sample.

This clonotype showed up many times. This receptor's antigen is unknown. Base qualities are missing; no much larger clone stands one base away. According to the study, the label for this sample's time point signals: newly diagnosed GD, antithyroid drugs for less than 3 months. For both TCR sequencing and RNA sequencing, RNA was extracted from PBMCs using TRIzol. The diagnosis of Graves' disease followed American Thyroid Association guidelines. Patients were recruited from an endocrinology department in Xi'an, China. From each patient, 7.5 to 9.5 milliliters of peripheral blood was collected into an EDTA anticoagulant tube. Ficoll Paque Plus density gradient separation was used to isolate PBMCs, and no further T cell sorting was performed. An Agilent 2100 Bioanalyzer and agarose gel were used to assess RNA quality, and a NanoDrop 2000 was used to measure RNA concentration. CDR1 is given as DFQATT and CDR2 as SNEGSKA, both from the germline V gene (reference sequence). V is pruned by 3 bases and J by 2 bases, leaving 11 bases of the junction without a gene match. From the cysteine up to the phenylalanine, the CDR3 has a length of 16 residues. This entry keeps only the CDR3 DNA: 48 bases, framed from base 1.

Separately, the same data were catalogued under a study of T cells in Graves' hyperthyroidism and ophthalmopathy. The second paper further reports: Graves' hyperthyroidism was defined as stable when no progression to ophthalmopathy occurred over 18 months of follow-up. The hyperthyroidism patients were between 18 and 65 years old and newly diagnosed, with a disease duration of less than 2 months. Exclusion was applied to patients with uncontrolled infections, other autoimmune diseases, pregnancy or lactation. Diagnoses were based on clinical symptoms, serum thyroxine and TRAb, thyroid ultrasound and orbital computed tomography. The TCR CDR3 was subjected to a first round of RT-PCR using the HTBI primer set and the Qiagen OneStep RT-PCR kit. Blood samples also contained most of the expanded thyroid clonotypes (frequency above 0.001), which suggests that blood repertoires may reflect thyroid immune responses. Ophthalmopathy was separated from stable hyperthyroidism by a 13 V-J signature model, with approximately 89% sensitivity and roughly 81% specificity obtained in cross-validation and 80%/75% obtained in testing. In validation, progression to ophthalmopathy was predicted by the model with roughly 71% sensitivity and 72% to 85% specificity, a median of around 5.9 months before onset. To identify distinguishing TCR V-J signatures, a discovery cohort of about a hundred patients was used, comprising 43 with Graves' ophthalmopathy and 55 to 65 with stable Graves' hyperthyroidism. Whether ophthalmopathy could be predicted prospectively was tested in an independent validation cohort made up of fewer than 20 hyperthyroidism patients plus 17 patients who later progressed to ophthalmopathy. The approximately 90 discovery patients were randomly split 7:3 into training and test sets. In addition, the study compared T-cell repertoires in thyroid tissue and in blood from a handful of Graves' hyperthyroidism patients. After sampling, hyperthyroidism patients received methimazole starting at 30 mg daily, and ophthalmopathy patients received high-dose intravenous methylprednisolone. A second multiplex PCR round built the libraries, followed by size selection and purification. Libraries were sequenced paired-end with 100 bp reads on an Illumina HiSeq2000. SOAPnuke was used to process the raw data, throwing out any read that contained adapters or uncalled bases, had a mean Phred below 15, or lacked an exact constant-primer or identifier match. High-quality paired reads were merged with COPE v1.2.5, and unique nucleotide sequences were defined as clonotypes. Clonotypes were aligned to IMGT TRBV, TRBD and TRBJ reference segments using MiTCR v1.1. The analysis included only V-J combinations with a frequency above 0.0001, which together covered roughly 99% of the repertoires. A TCS score was defined as the ratio of F50 (clonal expansion) to E x V (chaos), with BLOSUM62-based TCRdist applied between CDR3 peptides within each V-J. Welch's t-statistics and random forest reduced roughly 540 V-J features to about 13, which were used in a naive Bayes classifier (R e1071). Sample size was not statistically predetermined, and blinding of investigators to group allocation was not performed. TCR Vbeta CDR3 sequencing of fewer than 150 peripheral blood samples (approximately 44 ophthalmopathy, about 80 hyperthyroidism and roughly 17 progressor patients) is reported in the paper.

This receptor was obtained from a woman in her twenties or thirties with Graves disease. Donor details come from another sample of the same person, matched by shared clones. The specimen comprised peripheral blood mononuclear cells (PBMCs), sampled at new diagnosis, from a patient treated with antithyroid drugs. The V and J genes are TRBV20-1 and TRBJ2-7; 9 bases in the middle match TRBD2. The CDR3 loop reads CSASGGPSGTTYEQYF. In nucleotides, the sequence is TGCAGTGCTAGTGGGGGCCCTAGCGGGACAACCTACGAGCAGTACTTC.